This is a list of T cell receptor beta chains from one sample in a study of blood T cells in healthy people across ages. TCRdb itself ran the 5' RACE reads through MiXCR, one entry per CDR3 protein. The sample shows 1.6 million or so distinct CDR3 sequences, 30% to 40% of them seen only once. The material sequenced was blood. These receptor sequences come from a woman aged 30 to 39 in good health. CDR3s include the opening cysteine and the closing phenylalanine or tryptophan. The order of the fields is V gene, J gene, D gene, clone size, CDR3 protein, CDR3 DNA. The D gene is left open where the match is weak. Expanded clones are given a class, and other clones once, few, many or no size at all.

>TRBV28|TRBJ2-7|NA|few
CASSPYMDNYEQYF
TGTGCCAGCAGCCCCTACATGGATAACTACGAGCAGTACTTC
>TRBV6-2/TRBV6-3|TRBJ2-1|TRBD2|NA
CATTRAGTSGYNEQFF
TGTGCCACCACCCGCGCGGGGACTAGCGGATACAATGAGCAGTTCTTC
>TRBV2|TRBJ2-5|TRBD2|few
CASSVLAGVQETQYF
TGTGCCAGCAGTGTGCTAGCGGGGGTCCAAGAGACCCAGTACTTC
>TRBV20-1|TRBJ2-3|NA|NA
CSARDRGDTQYF
TGCAGTGCTAGAGATAGGGGGGATACGCAGTATTTT
>TRBV13|TRBJ2-5|TRBD2|NA
CASGLKAGGMTQYF
TGTGCCAGCGGCTTAAAAGCGGGGGGGATGACCCAGTACTTC
>TRBV20-1|TRBJ2-1|TRBD2|NA
CSATGTSGALGQFF
TGCAGTGCGACCGGGACTAGCGGGGCTCTGGGGCAGTTCTTC
>TRBV20-1|TRBJ2-1|NA|NA
CSARDGAEVGFF
TGCAGTGCTAGAGATGGGGCGGAGGTGGGGTTCTTC
>TRBV7-2|TRBJ2-1|TRBD2|NA
CASSSHGGGRAEHNEQFF
TGTGCCAGCAGTTCCCACGGGGGGGGACGTGCTGAACACAATGAGCAGTTCTTC
>TRBV20-1|TRBJ2-1|TRBD2|many
CSAASGTSIKDEQFF
TGCAGTGCTGCATCCGGGACTAGCATTAAAGATGAGCAGTTCTTC
>TRBV4-1|TRBJ2-6|NA|NA
CASSQEQGFTGASVLTF
TGCGCCAGCAGCCAAGAACAGGGTTTTACTGGGGCCAGCGTCCTGACTTTC
>TRBV5-1|TRBJ2-7|NA|NA
CASRGSSSYEQYF
TGCGCCAGCAGGGGGAGCAGCTCCTACGAGCAGTACTTC
>TRBV20-1|TRBJ2-3|NA|few
CSVGPGQYF
TGCAGTGTCGGACCCGGACAGTATTTT
>TRBV30|TRBJ1-2|NA|NA
CAWSLGGRGYTF
TGTGCCTGGAGTCTCGGGGGGAGAGGCTACACCTTC
>TRBV7-9|TRBJ1-2|NA|NA
CASSLGVEGRSRNHGYTF
TGTGCCAGCAGCTTAGGGGTCGAAGGCAGGTCTAGAAACCATGGCTACACCTTC
>TRBV10-2|TRBJ2-5|TRBD2|many
CASSEGTSGPETQYF
TGCGCCAGCAGTGAGGGGACTAGCGGACCAGAGACCCAGTACTTC
>TRBV5-1|TRBJ2-1|TRBD2|few
CASSPLTSGPNNEQFF
TGCGCCAGCAGCCCCCTGACTAGCGGGCCCAACAATGAGCAGTTCTTC
>TRBV7-9|TRBJ2-3|TRBD2|many
CASSLASGNTDTQYF
TGTGCCAGCAGTTTGGCTAGCGGTAACACAGATACGCAGTATTTT
>TRBV4-1|TRBJ2-3|TRBD1|NA
CASSKTGQSIEDTQYF
TGCGCCAGCAGCAAAACGGGACAGTCCATTGAAGATACGCAGTATTTT
>TRBV4-1|TRBJ2-5|NA|many
CASSRVGPAETQYF
TGCGCCAGCAGCCGAGTTGGTCCGGCTGAGACCCAGTACTTC
>TRBV20-1|TRBJ2-1|TRBD2|many
CSASGGRINNEQFF
TGCAGTGCTAGTGGCGGGAGAATCAACAATGAGCAGTTCTTC
>TRBV7-9|TRBJ2-1|TRBD2|few
CASGLAGPTVNEQFF
TGTGCCAGCGGGCTAGCGGGACCCACCGTCAATGAGCAGTTCTTC
>TRBV7-9|TRBJ2-7|TRBD1|few
CASSWDRGLNEQYF
TGTGCCAGCAGCTGGGACAGGGGGCTGAACGAGCAGTACTTC
>TRBV18|TRBJ2-7|TRBD1|NA
CASSPDRYSYEQYF
TGTGCCAGCTCACCGGACAGGTACTCCTACGAGCAGTACTTC
>TRBV20-1|TRBJ2-1|NA|many
CSGRGSEQFF
TGCAGTGGCAGGGGAAGTGAGCAGTTCTTC
>TRBV9|TRBJ2-7|NA|NA
CASSAGIPSAYEQYF
TGTGCCAGCAGCGCCGGAATCCCGAGCGCCTACGAGCAGTACTTC
>TRBV20-1|TRBJ2-5|NA|NA
CSASRDPETQYF
TGCAGTGCTAGTAGGGACCCAGAGACCCAGTACTTC
>TRBV12-3/TRBV12-4|TRBJ2-7|NA|few
CASSLRQGKPEYEQYF
TGTGCCAGCAGTTTACGGCAGGGGAAGCCTGAATACGAGCAGTACTTC
>TRBV7-2|TRBJ2-7|NA|few
CASGYRADSYEQYF
TGTGCCAGCGGATACAGGGCCGACTCCTACGAGCAGTACTTC
>TRBV7-2|TRBJ1-2|TRBD1|few
CASSHSQGVRGGYTF
TGTGCCAGCAGCCACTCACAGGGGGTCAGAGGTGGCTACACCTTC
>TRBV20-1|TRBJ1-5|NA|few
CSAYVGGQPQHF
TGCAGTGCTTATGTCGGGGGTCAGCCCCAGCATTTT
>TRBV7-9|TRBJ2-7|NA|few
CASSLGGREGEQYF
TGTGCCAGCAGCTTAGGGGGCAGGGAAGGCGAGCAGTACTTC
>TRBV27|TRBJ2-7|NA|NA
CASSRDGRPDEQYF
TGTGCCAGCAGTCGGGACGGGAGACCCGACGAGCAGTACTTC
>TRBV6-2/TRBV6-3|TRBJ2-3|NA|NA
CASSYYEVGSTDTQYF
TGTGCCAGCAGTTACTACGAGGTGGGCAGCACAGATACGCAGTATTTT
>TRBV30|TRBJ2-3|NA|NA
CAWRKRVGADTQYF
TGTGCCTGGAGGAAGAGGGTTGGCGCAGATACGCAGTATTTT
>TRBV27|TRBJ2-7|NA|many
CASSPVSSSYEQYF
TGTGCCAGCAGTCCGGTCAGCTCCTCCTACGAGCAGTACTTC
>TRBV5-1|TRBJ1-5|TRBD1|NA
CASSFGTESNQPQHF
TGCGCCAGCAGCTTTGGGACAGAGAGCAATCAGCCCCAGCATTTT
>TRBV28|TRBJ2-5|NA|NA
CASSFAYEGDTRETQYF
TGTGCCAGCAGTTTCGCTTATGAGGGCGACACACGAGAGACCCAGTACTTC
>TRBV4-1|TRBJ2-7|NA|NA
CASSQDLPRVEAEQYF
TGCGCCAGCAGCCAAGATCTGCCCCGGGTGGAGGCCGAGCAGTACTTC
>TRBV21-1|TRBJ2-7|NA|NA
CASSEQEAGGTYEQYF
TGTGCCAGCAGCGAGCAGGAGGCAGGGGGTACCTACGAGCAGTACTTC
>TRBV27|TRBJ2-1|NA|NA
CASSSQEGGVYNEQFF
TGTGCCAGCAGTTCCCAAGAGGGGGGGGTGTACAATGAGCAGTTCTTC
>TRBV12-3/TRBV12-4|TRBJ1-5|NA|NA
CATAKSNQPQHF
TGTGCCACCGCTAAGAGCAATCAGCCCCAGCATTTT
>TRBV29-1|TRBJ1-2|NA|few
CSVAGELANYGYTF
TGCAGCGTTGCGGGGGAACTGGCGAACTATGGCTACACCTTC